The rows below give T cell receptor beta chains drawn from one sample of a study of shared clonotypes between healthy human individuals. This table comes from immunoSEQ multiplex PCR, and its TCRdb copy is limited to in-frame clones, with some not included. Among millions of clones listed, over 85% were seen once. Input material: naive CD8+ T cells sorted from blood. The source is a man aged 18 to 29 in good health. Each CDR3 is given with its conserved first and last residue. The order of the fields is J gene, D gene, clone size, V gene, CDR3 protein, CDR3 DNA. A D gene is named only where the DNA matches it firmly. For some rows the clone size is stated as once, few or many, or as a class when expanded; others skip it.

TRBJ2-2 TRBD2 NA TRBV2 CASSAGRVDTGELFF TGTGCCAGCAGTGCGGGGAGGGTCGACACCGGGGAGCTGTTTTTT
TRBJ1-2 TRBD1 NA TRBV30 CAWSETEGAVIGYGYTF TGTGCCTGGAGTGAAACGGAGGGGGCGGTCATCGGCTATGGCTACACCTTC
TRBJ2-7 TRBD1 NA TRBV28 CASSFPGQGTVEQYF TGTGCCAGCAGTTTTCCGGGACAGGGGACGGTGGAGCAGTACTTC
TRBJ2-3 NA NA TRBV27 CASSFVARDTQYF TGTGCCAGCAGTTTTGTCGCTCGAGATACGCAGTATTTT
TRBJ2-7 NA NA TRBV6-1 CASRDPATIYEQYF TGTGCCAGCAGGGACCCGGCGACAATCTACGAGCAGTACTTC
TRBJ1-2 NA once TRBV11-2 CASSVRASANYGYTF TGTGCCAGCAGCGTCCGGGCCTCAGCTAACTATGGCTACACCTTC
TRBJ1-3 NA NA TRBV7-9 CASSPGTFGNTIYF TGTGCCAGCAGCCCCGGGACATTTGGAAACACCATATATTTT
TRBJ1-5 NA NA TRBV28 CATRQMGGNQPQHF TGTGCCACACGACAGATGGGTGGCAATCAGCCCCAGCATTTT
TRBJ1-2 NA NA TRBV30 CAWSGTNYGYTF TGTGCCTGGAGTGGGACAAACTATGGCTACACCTTC
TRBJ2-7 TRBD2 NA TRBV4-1 CASSHETWGTSGSYEQYF TGCGCCAGCAGCCATGAAACCTGGGGGACTAGCGGAAGCTACGAGCAGTACTTC
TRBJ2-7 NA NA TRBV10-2 CASSESSGYEQYF TGCGCCAGCAGTGAGTCCAGCGGCTACGAGCAGTACTTC
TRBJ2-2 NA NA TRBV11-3 CASSSGVNTGELFF TGTGCCAGCAGCTCGGGGGTGAACACCGGGGAGCTGTTTTTT
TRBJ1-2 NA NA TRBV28 CASSLTTGYGYTF TGTGCCAGCAGTTTAACAACAGGGTATGGCTACACCTTC
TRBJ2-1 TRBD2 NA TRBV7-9 CASSLVSGYYYNEQFF TGTGCCAGCAGCTTAGTTAGCGGGTACTACTACAATGAGCAGTTCTTC
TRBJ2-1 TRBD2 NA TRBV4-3 CASSQDWLAGTYNEQFF TGCGCCAGCAGCCAAGACTGGCTAGCGGGAACTTACAATGAGCAGTTCTTC
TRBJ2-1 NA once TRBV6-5 CASSYSSGERIDEQFF TGTGCCAGCAGTTACTCGTCGGGAGAGAGGATCGATGAGCAGTTCTTC
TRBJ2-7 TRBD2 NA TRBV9 CASSAGGAGYEQYF TGTGCCAGCAGCGCCGGGGGGGCCGGGTACGAGCAGTACTTC
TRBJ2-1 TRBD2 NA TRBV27 CASSSGTSHNNEQFF TGTGCCAGCAGTTCTGGGACTAGCCATAACAATGAGCAGTTCTTC